This entry lists 5 T cell receptor beta chains sequenced from one sample in a study of blood T cell repertoires in COVID-19 (dated by TCRdb to about 2020). The library was obtained by the immunoSEQ multiplex PCR assay. This immuneACCESS table, as held by TCRdb, lists in-frame sequences with V and J called but not all clones. Of the missing ones, under half trace to an unresolved V gene in checked studies; the others have no known cause. This sample is represented by approximately 100,000 clones; about 85% of them were singletons. The ten largest account for around 2% of the sample. Input material: peripheral blood. The receptors originated from a woman in her 70s with active or convalescent COVID-19.

The chain links TRBV6-5 to TRBJ1-2; 9 bases line up with TRBD1. V trimming: 5 bases; J trimming: 3 bases; junction bases outside the gene matches: 4. The CDR3 runs 14 residues. Per germline, CDR1 MNHEY and CDR2 SVGAGI. The CDR3 DNA reads TGTGCCAGCAGTACAGGGGGCGCTGACTATGGCTACACCTTC. Its translation: CASSTGGADYGYTF.

The V and J genes are TRBV18 and TRBJ1-2, with D maybe TRBD1 (5 bases). The CDR3 totals 16 residues. V lost 3 bases and J lost 1, with 15 bases in between. The germline gives CDR1 KGHSH, CDR2 LQKENI. This CDR3 is CASSPSGPGVNYGYTF. Written as DNA, the CDR3 is TGTGCCAGCTCACCCTCAGGGCCAGGAGTTAACTATGGCTACACCTTC.

This chain links TRBV25-1 with TRBJ1-6, with 8 bases matching TRBD1. Germline CDR1 and CDR2: MGHDK and SYGVNS. J was trimmed by 8 bases and V by 7 bases; bases with no gene match: 4. The CDR3 runs 13 residues. DNA of the CDR3: TGTGCCAGCAAGGACAGGGCGGATTCACCCCTCCACTTT. Translated, it gives CASKDRADSPLHF.

V gene TRBV6-5 combines with J gene TRBJ1-1; maybe TRBD1 (5 bases). Trimming cost V 8 bases and J 2 bases, with 18 bases left between them. This CDR3 is built from 15 residues. Per the germline V gene, CDR1 is MNHEY and CDR2 is SVGAGI. CDR3 nucleotides: TGTGCCAGCGATCAACTTGACAGTTTAAACACTGAAGCTTTCTTT. It encodes CASDQLDSLNTEAFF.

This clone appeared once. The chain uses TRBV7-2 and TRBJ2-1; TRBD1 might be the D (6 bases). The CDR3 spans 15 residues. CDR1 and CDR2 (germline): SGHTA, FQGNSA. Trimming cost V 1 base and J 7 bases, with 14 bases left between them. This CDR3 reads CASSLVRGQGNEQFF. The DNA of the CDR3 is TGTGCCAGCAGCTTAGTCAGGGGCCAGGGTAATGAGCAGTTCTTC. The full variable domain, rest sourced from reference TRBV7-2 and TRBJ2-1, is GAGVSQSPSNKVTEKGKDVELRCDPISGHTALYWYRQSLGQGLEFLIYFQGNSAPDKSGLPSDRFSAERTGGSVSTLTIQRTQQEDSAVYLCASSLVRGQGNEQFFGPGTRLTVL.